Below, 6 T cell receptor beta chains from the same sample are listed, as sequenced in a study of blood T cells in healthy people across ages. Together with a sample-barcoded 5' primer, a J-beta primer mix was included in a second PCR lasting about 6 to 11 cycles. TCRdb analysed the 5' RACE reads with MiXCR anew, one entry per CDR3 protein. The sample yields around 1,700,000 distinct CDR3 sequences, about 28% seen once. The sample was blood. The receptors were gathered from a woman younger than 45 in good health.

A single count supports this clonotype. The chain recombines TRBV12-3 or TRBV12-4 with TRBJ1-5; D perhaps matches TRBD1 (6 bases). V was shortened by 3 bases and J by 7 bases, with 13 bases between the two germline ends. The CDR3 is 14 residues long. CDR3 region: CASSFSFDRQPQHF. In DNA form, the CDR3 reads TGTGCCAGCAGTTTCAGTTTTGACAGGCAGCCCCAGCATTTT.

This chain links TRBV6-6 with TRBJ2-3; D is tentatively TRBD1 or TRBD2 (5 bases each). Germline assignment: CDR1 MNHNY and CDR2 SVGAGI (reference sequence). V was clipped by 7 bases and J by 2 bases, with 13 bases between them. This CDR3 has 14 amino acids. The CDR3 sequence is CASTGQGDTDTQYF. CDR3 sequence (DNA): TGTGCCAGCACTGGGCAGGGAGACACAGATACGCAGTATTTT.

This clonotype showed up many times. This chain links TRBV9 with TRBJ2-5; TRBD1 matches 10 bases. CDR1 and CDR2 (germline): SGDLS, YYNGEE. The CDR3 sequence is 14 residues long. V trimming: 3 bases; J trimming: 4 bases; junction bases outside the gene matches: 3. DNA of the CDR3: TGTGCCAGCAGCGAGGGACAGGGGCCAGAGACCCAGTACTTC. It yields the protein CASSEGQGPETQYF.

The sample holds many counts of this clonotype. The rearrangement joins TRBV7-9 to TRBJ2-3, with D unclear. CDR1 SEHNR and CDR2 FQNEAQ come from the germline V gene (reference sequence). This CDR3 comprises 14 residues. Trimming shortened V by 5 bases and J by 4 bases, and 13 bases separated the two germline ends. CDR3 region: CASSLPRAADTQYF. The DNA of the CDR3 is TGTGCCAGCAGCCTGCCCCGGGCGGCAGATACGCAGTATTTT.

This clonotype was observed a few times. V and J are TRBV18 and TRBJ2-7; TRBD1 matches at 8 bases. Germline lookup yields CDR1 KGHSH and CDR2 LQKENI. Unmatched junction bases numbered 18, after V lost 2 bases and J lost 3 bases. CDR3 length: 19 residues. CDR3 bases: TGTGCCAGCTCACCATACCCCGGACAGGGAGTCTTCCCTGGCTACGAGCAGTACTTC. Its translation is CASSPYPGQGVFPGYEQYF.

This clonotype was detected ten times or more. CDR3 DNA sequence: TGCGCCAGCAGCCAAGGACAGGTGGAAGAGACCCAGTACTTC. Amino acids: CASSQGQVEETQYF. The chain has TRBV4-1 and TRBJ2-5; TRBD1 might be the D (6 bases). Trimming cost V 1 base and J 3 bases, with 9 bases left between them. In germline, CDR1 is MGHRA, CDR2 YSYEKL. The CDR3 is 14 residues long.